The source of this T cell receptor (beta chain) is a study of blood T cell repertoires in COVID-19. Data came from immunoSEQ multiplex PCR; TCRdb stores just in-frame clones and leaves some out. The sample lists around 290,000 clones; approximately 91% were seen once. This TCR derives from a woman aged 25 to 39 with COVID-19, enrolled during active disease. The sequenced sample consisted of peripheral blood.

The CDR3 DNA reads TGTGCCAGCAGCGTACGGGGGGTAAACTACAATGAGCAGTTCTTC. Its protein is CASSVRGVNYNEQFF. The chain employs TRBV9 and TRBJ2-1, with TRBD2 matching over 7 bases. Germline CDR1 and CDR2: SGDLS and YYNGEE. The CDR3 totals 15 residues. J was trimmed by 3 bases and V by 1 base; bases with no gene match: 4.